This T cell receptor (beta chain) came from a study of blood T cell repertoires in COVID-19. The study drew participants aged about 18 to 90 years from roughly 25 US areas. Produced via immunoSEQ multiplex PCR; TCRdb's table is partial and in-frame only. Of roughly 380,000 clones listed, about 90% are singletons. The receptor was derived from a woman aged 30 to 39 who had recovered from COVID-19. The sample taken for sequencing was PBMCs or T cells enriched from blood (not recorded which).

The CDR3 here is CATSPRGSGSNEQYF. The CDR3 coding sequence is TGTGCCACCAGCCCCCGGGGTAGCGGGAGTAACGAGCAGTACTTC. This chain uses TRBV24-1 with TRBJ2-7; 9 nucleotides align to TRBD2. J lost 5 bases, V lost 7 bases, and 11 bases had no gene match. This CDR3 contains 15 residues. From germline, CDR1 is KGHDR and CDR2 SFDVKD.